Below are 9 T cell receptor beta chains sequenced from a single sample in a study of T-cell reconstitution after alpha-beta-depleted transplantation in children. A TCRbeta library incorporating unique molecular identifiers was prepared. TCRdb analysed the PCR reads with MiXCR anew, one entry per CDR3 protein. The sample yields tens of thousands of distinct CDR3 sequences, approximately 43% seen once. The sample consisted of PBMCs, mostly from graft donor cells, taken 360 days after TCRalphabeta/CD19-depleted stem cell transplant. These receptors were collected from a male patient under 18 who had a stem cell transplant for acute lymphoblastic leukemia, so the T cells may come from the graft donor.

The CDR3 DNA is TGTGCCAGCAGTTTCCCAACTAGCGGGAGAGGTGGGACCTACGAGCAGTACTTC. This codes for CASSFPTSGRGGTYEQYF. V and J are TRBV28 and TRBJ2-7; 11 nucleotides line up with TRBD2. The germline V gene has CDR1 MDHEN and CDR2 SYDVKM. V shed 3 bases, J shed 2 bases, and the junction held 12 bases outside the gene matches. CDR3 length: 18 amino acids.

This chain joins TRBV7-8 and TRBJ2-7, with TRBD2 matching over 11 bases. Germline V gene data show CDR1 as SGHVS and CDR2 as FQNEAQ. There are 15 residues in the CDR3. V trimming: 5 bases; J trimming: 0 bases; junction bases outside the gene matches: 3. CDR3 nucleotides: TGTGCCAGCAGCGGAGGACTAGCGGGCTCCTACGAGCAGTACTTC. Its translation is CASSGGLAGSYEQYF.

This chain uses TRBV27 with TRBJ2-3; the D is unclear. The CDR3 runs 11 residues. V lost 8 bases, J lost 4 bases, and 7 bases lay in between. Germline V gene lookup returns CDR1 MNHEY and CDR2 SMNVEV (reference sequence). In nucleotides, the CDR3 is TGTGCCAGCCTGCGAGCAGATACGCAGTATTTT. This encodes CASLRADTQYF.

This clonotype came up a few times. The chain couples TRBV9 to TRBJ1-1; no clear D. This CDR3 has 14 amino acids. V was clipped by 4 bases and J by 3 bases, with 13 bases between them. Germline loops: CDR1 SGDLS, CDR2 YYNGEE. The CDR3: CASSPDLGYTEAFF. DNA for the CDR3: TGTGCCAGCAGCCCCGACCTTGGGTACACTGAAGCTTTCTTT.

The rearrangement uses TRBV24-1 and TRBJ2-2; D not resolved. Deletions cut 4 bases from V and 4 bases from J, with 9 bases between. CDR1 and CDR2 from the germline V gene are KGHDR and SFDVKD. The CDR3 length is 14 residues. The CDR3 DNA follows: TGTGCCACCAGTGACTCTGCAGTCACCGGGGAGCTGTTTTTT. It encodes CATSDSAVTGELFF.

This rearrangement joins TRBV28 to TRBJ1-1; D unresolved. Germline CDR1 reads MDHEN; CDR2 reads SYDVKM. The CDR3 totals 14 residues. V dropped 6 bases and J dropped 5 bases, with 16 bases sitting between them. The CDR3 DNA is TGTGCCAGCAGCACATCGGAATGGGTGACTGAAGCTTTCTTT. This gives the protein CASSTSEWVTEAFF.

The chain carries TRBV14 and TRBJ2-3, with a tentative D call TRBD1 (6 bases). Germline V gene data show CDR1 as SGHDN and CDR2 as FVKESK. The CDR3 loop spans 15 amino acids. Trimming stripped 1 base from V and 6 bases from J, with 14 bases between. The CDR3 DNA sequence: TGTGCCAGCAGCCAAGGAAACAGGGCCTGGGATACGCAGTATTTT. This gives the protein CASSQGNRAWDTQYF.

In its sample, this clonotype was seen a few times. The genes are TRBV27 and TRBJ2-6, with D tentatively TRBD1 (5 bases). The ends were cut back, 5 bases at V and 0 bases at J, with 5 bases in the middle. Per germline, CDR1 MNHEY and CDR2 SMNVEV (reference sequence). The CDR3 runs to 14 residues. The DNA for the CDR3 is TGTGCCAGCAGTCAGGGCTCTGGGGCCAACGTCCTGACTTTC. This translates into CASSQGSGANVLTF. The entire variable domain, with the rest obtained from reference TRBV27 and TRBJ2-6, is as follows: EAQVTQNPRYLITVTGKKLTVTCSQNMNHEYMSWYRQDPGLGLRQIYYSMNVEVTDKGDVPEGYKVSRKEKRNFPLILESPSPNQTSLYFCASSQGSGANVLTFGAGSRLTVL.

CDR3 protein: CASRPGGAKNIQYF. DNA of the CDR3: TGTGCCAGCAGGCCGGGGGGGGCCAAAAACATTCAGTACTTC. The J gene is TRBJ2-4, the V gene TRBV12-3 or TRBV12-4; 8 bases line up with TRBD2. The CDR3 totals 14 residues. V lost 6 bases, J lost 1 base, and 2 bases stayed unmatched.